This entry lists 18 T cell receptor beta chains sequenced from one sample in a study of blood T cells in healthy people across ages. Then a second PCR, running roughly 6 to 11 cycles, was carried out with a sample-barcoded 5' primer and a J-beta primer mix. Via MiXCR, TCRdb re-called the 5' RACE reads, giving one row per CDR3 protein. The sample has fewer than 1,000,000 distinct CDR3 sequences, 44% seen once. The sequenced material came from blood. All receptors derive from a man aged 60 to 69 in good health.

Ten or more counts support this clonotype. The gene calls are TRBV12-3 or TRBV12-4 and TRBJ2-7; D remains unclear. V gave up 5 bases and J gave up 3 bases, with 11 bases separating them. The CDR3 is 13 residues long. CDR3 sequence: CASSTLGIYEQYF. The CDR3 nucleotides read TGTGCCAGCAGTACCCTGGGCATCTACGAGCAGTACTTC.

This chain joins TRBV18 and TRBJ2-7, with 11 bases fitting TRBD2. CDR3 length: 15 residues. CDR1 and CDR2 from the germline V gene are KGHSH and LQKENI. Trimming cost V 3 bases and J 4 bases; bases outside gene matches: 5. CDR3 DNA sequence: TGTGCCAGCTCACCGAAGACTAGCGGGGCTTACGAGCAGTACTTC. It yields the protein CASSPKTSGAYEQYF.

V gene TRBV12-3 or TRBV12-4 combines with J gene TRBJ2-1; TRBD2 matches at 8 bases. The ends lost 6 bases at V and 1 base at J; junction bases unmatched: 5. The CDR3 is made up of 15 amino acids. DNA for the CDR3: TGTGCCAGCAGCAGTAGCGGGACTTCCTACAATGAGCAGTTCTTC. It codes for CASSSSGTSYNEQFF.

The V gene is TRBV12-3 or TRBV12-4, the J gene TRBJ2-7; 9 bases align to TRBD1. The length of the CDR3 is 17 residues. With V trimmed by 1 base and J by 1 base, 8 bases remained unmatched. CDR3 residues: CASSLGTGVGLSYEQYF. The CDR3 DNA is TGTGCCAGCAGTTTAGGGACAGGGGTCGGGCTATCCTACGAGCAGTACTTC.

The CDR3 loop reads CSARASGANTDTQYF. In DNA, the CDR3 is TGCAGTGCTAGAGCAAGCGGGGCAAACACAGATACGCAGTATTTT. This chain joins TRBV20-1 and TRBJ2-3; 7 bases are shared with TRBD2. J gave up 2 bases and V 1 base, and 6 bases lay outside the gene matches. CDR3 size: 15 residues. Per germline, CDR1 DFQATT and CDR2 SNEGSKA (reference sequence).

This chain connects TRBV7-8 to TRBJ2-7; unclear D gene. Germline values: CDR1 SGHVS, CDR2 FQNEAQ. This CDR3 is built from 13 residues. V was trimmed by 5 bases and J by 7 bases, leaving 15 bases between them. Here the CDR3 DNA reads TGTGCCAGCAGCACAGATCTCAAAGGGGAGCAGTACTTC. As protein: CASSTDLKGEQYF.

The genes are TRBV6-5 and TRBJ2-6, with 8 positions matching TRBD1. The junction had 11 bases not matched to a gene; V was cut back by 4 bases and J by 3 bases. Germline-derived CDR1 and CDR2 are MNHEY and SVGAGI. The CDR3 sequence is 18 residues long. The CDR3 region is CASSSTRQGTGGANVLTF. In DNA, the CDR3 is TGTGCCAGCAGTTCGACGAGACAGGGGACCGGTGGGGCCAACGTCCTGACTTTC.

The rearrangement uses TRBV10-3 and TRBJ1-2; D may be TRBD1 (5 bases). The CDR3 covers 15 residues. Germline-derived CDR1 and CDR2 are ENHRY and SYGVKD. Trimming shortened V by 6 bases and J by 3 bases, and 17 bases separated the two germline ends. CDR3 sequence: CAIRGRDHGDYGYTF. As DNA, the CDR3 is TGTGCCATCAGGGGACGGGACCATGGGGACTATGGCTACACCTTC.

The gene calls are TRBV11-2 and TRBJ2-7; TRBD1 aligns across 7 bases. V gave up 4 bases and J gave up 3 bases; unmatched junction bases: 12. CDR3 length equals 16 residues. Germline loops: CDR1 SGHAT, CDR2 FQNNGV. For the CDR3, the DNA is TGTGCCAGCAGCTCTCTTAGAGGACAGGTAAACTACGAGCAGTACTTC. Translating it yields CASSSLRGQVNYEQYF.

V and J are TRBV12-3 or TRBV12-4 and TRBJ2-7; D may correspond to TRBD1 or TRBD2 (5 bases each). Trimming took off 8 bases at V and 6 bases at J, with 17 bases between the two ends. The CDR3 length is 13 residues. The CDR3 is CASGPDTGGEQYF. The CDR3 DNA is TGTGCCAGCGGCCCTGATACAGGAGGCGAGCAGTACTTC.

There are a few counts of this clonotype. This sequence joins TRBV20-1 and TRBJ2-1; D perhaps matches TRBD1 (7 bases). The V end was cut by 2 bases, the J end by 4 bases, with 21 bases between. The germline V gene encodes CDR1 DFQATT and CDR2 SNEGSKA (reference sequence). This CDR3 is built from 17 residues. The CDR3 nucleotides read TGCAGTGCTAGAAGGGGGCGAGGGGCGGGGATTTACAATGAGCAGTTCTTC. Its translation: CSARRGRGAGIYNEQFF.

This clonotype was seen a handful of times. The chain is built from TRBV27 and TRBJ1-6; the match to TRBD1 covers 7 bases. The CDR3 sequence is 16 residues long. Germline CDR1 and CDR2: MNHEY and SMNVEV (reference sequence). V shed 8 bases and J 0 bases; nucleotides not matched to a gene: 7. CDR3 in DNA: TGTGCCAGCCGACCAGGGGGGGGCTCCTATAATTCACCCCTCCACTTT. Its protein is CASRPGGGSYNSPLHF.

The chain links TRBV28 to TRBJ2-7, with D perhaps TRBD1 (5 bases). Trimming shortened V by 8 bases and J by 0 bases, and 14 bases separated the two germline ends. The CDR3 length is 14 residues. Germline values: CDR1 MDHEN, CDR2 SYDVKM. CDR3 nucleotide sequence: TGTGCCAGCGGCCAGACAGTGCCCTCCTACGAGCAGTACTTC. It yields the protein CASGQTVPSYEQYF.

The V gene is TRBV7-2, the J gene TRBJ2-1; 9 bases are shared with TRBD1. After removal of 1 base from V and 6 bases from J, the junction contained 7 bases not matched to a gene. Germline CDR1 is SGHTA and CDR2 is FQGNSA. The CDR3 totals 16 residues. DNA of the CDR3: TGTGCCAGCAGCTTAGACGGGACAGGGTCGTCCAATGAGCAGTTCTTC. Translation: CASSLDGTGSSNEQFF.

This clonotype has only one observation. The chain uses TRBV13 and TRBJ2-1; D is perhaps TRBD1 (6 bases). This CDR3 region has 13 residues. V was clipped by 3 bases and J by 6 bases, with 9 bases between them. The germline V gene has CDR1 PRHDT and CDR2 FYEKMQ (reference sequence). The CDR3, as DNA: TGTGCCAGCAGCTTCGAAGGGGGCAATGAGCAGTTCTTC. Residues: CASSFEGGNEQFF. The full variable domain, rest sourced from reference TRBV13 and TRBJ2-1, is AAGVIQSPRHLIKEKRETATLKCYPIPRHDTVYWYQQGPGQDPQFLISFYEKMQSDKGSIPDRFSAQQFSDYHSELNMSSLELGDSALYFCASSFEGGNEQFFGPGTRLTVL.

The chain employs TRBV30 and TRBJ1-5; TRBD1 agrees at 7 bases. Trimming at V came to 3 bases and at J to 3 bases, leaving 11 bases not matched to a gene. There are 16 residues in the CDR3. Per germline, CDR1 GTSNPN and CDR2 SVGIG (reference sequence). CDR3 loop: CAWSDPGTALNQPQHF. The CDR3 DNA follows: TGTGCCTGGAGCGACCCCGGGACAGCCCTCAATCAGCCCCAGCATTTT.

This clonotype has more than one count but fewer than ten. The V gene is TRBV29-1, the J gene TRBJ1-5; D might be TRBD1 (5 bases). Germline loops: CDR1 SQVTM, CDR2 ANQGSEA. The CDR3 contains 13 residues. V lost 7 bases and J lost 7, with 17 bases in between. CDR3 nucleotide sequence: TGCAGCGCTGCTGGAGGGAAGGGGCAGCCCCAGCATTTT. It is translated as CSAAGGKGQPQHF.

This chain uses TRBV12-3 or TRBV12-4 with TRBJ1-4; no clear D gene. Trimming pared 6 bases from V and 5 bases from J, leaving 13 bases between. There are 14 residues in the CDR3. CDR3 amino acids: CASSRETGNEKLFF. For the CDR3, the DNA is TGTGCCAGCAGCCGAGAAACGGGGAATGAAAAACTGTTTTTT.